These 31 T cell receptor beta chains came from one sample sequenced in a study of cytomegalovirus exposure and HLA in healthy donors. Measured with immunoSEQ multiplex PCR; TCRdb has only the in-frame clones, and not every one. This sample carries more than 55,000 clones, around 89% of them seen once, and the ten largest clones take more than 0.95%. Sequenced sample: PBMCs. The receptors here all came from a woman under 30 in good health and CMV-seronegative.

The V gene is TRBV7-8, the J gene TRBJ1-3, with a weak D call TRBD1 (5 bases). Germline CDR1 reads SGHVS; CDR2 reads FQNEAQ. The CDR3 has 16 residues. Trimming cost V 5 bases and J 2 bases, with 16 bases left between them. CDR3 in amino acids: CASSPRLGTPGNTIYF. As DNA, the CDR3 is TGTGCCAGCAGCCCCCGGCTGGGGACTCCTGGAAACACCATATATTTT.

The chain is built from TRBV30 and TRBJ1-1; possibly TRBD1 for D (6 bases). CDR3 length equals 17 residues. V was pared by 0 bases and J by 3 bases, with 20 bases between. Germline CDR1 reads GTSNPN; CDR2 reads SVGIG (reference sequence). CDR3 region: CAWSVNVGLTGDTEAFF. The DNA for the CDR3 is TGTGCCTGGAGTGTAAATGTGGGTCTGACAGGCGACACTGAAGCTTTCTTT.

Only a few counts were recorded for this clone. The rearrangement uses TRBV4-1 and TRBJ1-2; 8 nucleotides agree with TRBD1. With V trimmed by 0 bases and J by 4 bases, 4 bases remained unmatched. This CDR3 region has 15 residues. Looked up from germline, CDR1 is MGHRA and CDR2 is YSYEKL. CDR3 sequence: CASSQDPTGGYGYTF. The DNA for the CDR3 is TGCGCCAGCAGCCAAGACCCTACAGGGGGCTATGGCTACACCTTC.

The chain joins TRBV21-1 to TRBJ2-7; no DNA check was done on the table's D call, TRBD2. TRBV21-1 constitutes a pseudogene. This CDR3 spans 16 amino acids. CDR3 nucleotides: TGTGCCAGCAGCAATCGGACTAGCGGGGGCTCCTACGAGCAGTACTTC. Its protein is CASSNRTSGGSYEQYF.

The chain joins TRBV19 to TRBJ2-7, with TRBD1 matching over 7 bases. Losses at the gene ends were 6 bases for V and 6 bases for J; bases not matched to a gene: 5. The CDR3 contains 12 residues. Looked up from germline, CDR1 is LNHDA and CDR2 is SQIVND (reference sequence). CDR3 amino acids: CASSRGSSEQYF. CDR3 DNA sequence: TGTGCCAGTAGCAGGGGGTCTAGCGAGCAGTACTTC. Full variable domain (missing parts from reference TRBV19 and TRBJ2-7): DGGITQSPKYLFRKEGQNVTLSCEQNLNHDAMYWYRQDPGQGLRLIYYSQIVNDFQKGDIAEGYSVSREKKESFPLTVTSAQKNPTAFYLCASSRGSSEQYFGPGTRLTVT.

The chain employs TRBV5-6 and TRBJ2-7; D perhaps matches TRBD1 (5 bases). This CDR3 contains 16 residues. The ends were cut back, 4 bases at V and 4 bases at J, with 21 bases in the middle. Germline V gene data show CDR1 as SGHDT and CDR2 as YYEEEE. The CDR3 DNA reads TGTGCCAGCAGCCGGTATCGGCAGGGTGAATGGTACGAGCAGTACTTC. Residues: CASSRYRQGEWYEQYF.

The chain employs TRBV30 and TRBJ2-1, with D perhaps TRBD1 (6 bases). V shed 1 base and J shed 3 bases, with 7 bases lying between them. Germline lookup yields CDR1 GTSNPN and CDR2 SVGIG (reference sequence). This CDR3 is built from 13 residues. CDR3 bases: TGTGCCTGGAGTGGGGACAACTACAATGAGCAGTTCTTC. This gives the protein CAWSGDNYNEQFF.

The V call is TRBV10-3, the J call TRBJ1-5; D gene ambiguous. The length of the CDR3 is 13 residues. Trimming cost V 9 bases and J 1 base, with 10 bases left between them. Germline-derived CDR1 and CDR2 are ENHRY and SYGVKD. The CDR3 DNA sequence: TGTGCCATAACGGCGGAAAGCAATCAGCCCCAGCATTTT. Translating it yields CAITAESNQPQHF.

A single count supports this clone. CDR3 nucleotides: TGTGCCAGCAGACAGGGGATGAATTCACCCCTCCACTTT. It encodes CASRQGMNSPLHF. The chain couples TRBV7-2 to TRBJ1-6; 7 nucleotides line up with TRBD1. The CDR3 loop spans 13 amino acids. V shed 6 bases, J shed 7 bases, and the junction held 3 bases outside the gene matches. Germline CDR1 and CDR2: SGHTA and FQGNSA.

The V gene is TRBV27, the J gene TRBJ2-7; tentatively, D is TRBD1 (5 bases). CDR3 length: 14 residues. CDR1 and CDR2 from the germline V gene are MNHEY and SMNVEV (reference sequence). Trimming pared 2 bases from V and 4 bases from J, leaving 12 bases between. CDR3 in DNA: TGTGCCAGCAGTTTAAGGGGTCTGAGTTACGAGCAGTACTTC. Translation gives CASSLRGLSYEQYF.

The CDR3 region is CSATPGETQYF. CDR3 coding DNA: TGCAGTGCTACGCCGGGGGAGACCCAGTACTTC. The chain links TRBV20-1 to TRBJ2-5; tentative D call: TRBD2 (5 bases). Trimming cost V 4 bases and J 5 bases, with 8 bases left between them. The CDR3 is 11 residues long. The germline gives CDR1 DFQATT, CDR2 SNEGSKA (reference sequence).

The chain's CDR3 is CASSEDSSSYNEQFF. The CDR3 DNA is TGCGCCAGCAGCGAGGACTCGAGCTCCTACAATGAGCAGTTCTTC. This sequence joins TRBV10-1 and TRBJ2-1, with D perhaps matching TRBD2 (5 bases). The CDR3 runs to 15 residues. V was cut by 6 bases and J by 0 bases, with 12 bases left in between. Germline V CDR1 and CDR2: WNHNN, SYGVQD (reference sequence).

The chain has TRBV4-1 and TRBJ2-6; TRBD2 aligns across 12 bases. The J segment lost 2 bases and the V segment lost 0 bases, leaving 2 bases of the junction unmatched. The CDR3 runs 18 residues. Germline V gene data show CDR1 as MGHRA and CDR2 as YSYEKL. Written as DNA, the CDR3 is TGCGCCAGCAGCCAAGAGTCTAGCGGGGGGGCTGGGGCCAACGTCCTGACTTTC. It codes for CASSQESSGGAGANVLTF.

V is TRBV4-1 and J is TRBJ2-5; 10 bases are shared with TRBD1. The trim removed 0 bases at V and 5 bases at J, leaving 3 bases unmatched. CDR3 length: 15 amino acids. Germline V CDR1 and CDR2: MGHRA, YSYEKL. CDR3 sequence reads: CASSQDGTGVETQYF. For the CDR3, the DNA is TGCGCCAGCAGCCAAGATGGGACAGGGGTGGAGACCCAGTACTTC.

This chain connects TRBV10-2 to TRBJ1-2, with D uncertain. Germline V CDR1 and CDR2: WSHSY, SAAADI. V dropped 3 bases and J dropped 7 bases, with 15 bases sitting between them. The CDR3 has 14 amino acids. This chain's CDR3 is CASSDSAGGFGYTF. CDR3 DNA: TGCGCCAGCAGTGACTCCGCGGGAGGGTTTGGCTACACCTTC.

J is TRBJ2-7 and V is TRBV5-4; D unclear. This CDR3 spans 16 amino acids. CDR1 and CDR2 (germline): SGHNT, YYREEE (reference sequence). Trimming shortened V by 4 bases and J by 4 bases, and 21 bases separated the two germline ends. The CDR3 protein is CASSPHPNSNLYEQYF. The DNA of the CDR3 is TGTGCCAGCAGCCCTCACCCCAACTCGAATCTATACGAGCAGTACTTC.

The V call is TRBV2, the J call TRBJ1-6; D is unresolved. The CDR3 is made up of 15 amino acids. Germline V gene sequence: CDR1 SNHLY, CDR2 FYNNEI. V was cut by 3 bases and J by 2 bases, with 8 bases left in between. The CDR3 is CASSENSPYNSPLHF. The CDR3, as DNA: TGTGCCAGCAGTGAGAACAGTCCCTATAATTCACCCCTCCACTTT.

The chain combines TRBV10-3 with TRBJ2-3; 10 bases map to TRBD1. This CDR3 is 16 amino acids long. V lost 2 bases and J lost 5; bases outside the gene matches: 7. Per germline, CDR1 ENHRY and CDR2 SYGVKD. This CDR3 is CAISEAGTGEGDTQYF. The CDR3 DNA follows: TGTGCCATCAGTGAGGCGGGGACAGGGGAGGGAGATACGCAGTATTTT.

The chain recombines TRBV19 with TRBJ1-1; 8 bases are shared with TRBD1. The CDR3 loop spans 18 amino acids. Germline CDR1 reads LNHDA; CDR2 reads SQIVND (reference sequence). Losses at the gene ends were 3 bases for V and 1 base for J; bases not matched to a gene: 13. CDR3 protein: CASSIFLGQGASNTEAFF. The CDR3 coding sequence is TGTGCCAGTAGTATTTTCCTTGGGCAGGGGGCGTCGAACACTGAAGCTTTCTTT.

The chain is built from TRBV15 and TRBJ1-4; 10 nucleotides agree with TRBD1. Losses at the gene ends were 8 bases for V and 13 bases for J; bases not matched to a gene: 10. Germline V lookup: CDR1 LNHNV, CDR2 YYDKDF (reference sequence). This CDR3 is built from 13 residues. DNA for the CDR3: TGTGCCACCGGACAGGGGGACTTAAAGGGACTGTTTTTT. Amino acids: CATGQGDLKGLFF.

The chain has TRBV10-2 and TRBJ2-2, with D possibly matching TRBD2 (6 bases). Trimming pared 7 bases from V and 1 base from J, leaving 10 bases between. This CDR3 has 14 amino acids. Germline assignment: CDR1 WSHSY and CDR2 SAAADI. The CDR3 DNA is TGCGCCAGCACCCGGGAGAGGAACACCGGGGAGCTGTTTTTT. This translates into CASTRERNTGELFF.

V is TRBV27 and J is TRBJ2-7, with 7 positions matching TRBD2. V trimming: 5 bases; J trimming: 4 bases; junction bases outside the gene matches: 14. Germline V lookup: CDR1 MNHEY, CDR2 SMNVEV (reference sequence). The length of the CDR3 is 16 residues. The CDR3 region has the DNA TGTGCCAGCAGTCCCCTCCTTCCGGGAGGAGGTTACGAGCAGTACTTC. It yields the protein CASSPLLPGGGYEQYF.

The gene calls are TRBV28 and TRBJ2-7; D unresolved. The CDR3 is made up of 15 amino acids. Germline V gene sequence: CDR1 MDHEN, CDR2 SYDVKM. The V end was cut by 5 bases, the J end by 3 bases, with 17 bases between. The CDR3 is CASSTFYSVGYEQYF. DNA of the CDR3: TGTGCCAGCAGTACCTTTTATTCGGTCGGCTACGAGCAGTACTTC.

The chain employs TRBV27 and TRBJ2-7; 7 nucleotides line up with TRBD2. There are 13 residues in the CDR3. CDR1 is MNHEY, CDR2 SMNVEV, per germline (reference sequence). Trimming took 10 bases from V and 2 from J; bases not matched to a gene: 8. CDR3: CATRPGGPYEQYF. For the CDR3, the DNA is TGTGCCACCCGTCCGGGGGGACCCTACGAGCAGTACTTC.

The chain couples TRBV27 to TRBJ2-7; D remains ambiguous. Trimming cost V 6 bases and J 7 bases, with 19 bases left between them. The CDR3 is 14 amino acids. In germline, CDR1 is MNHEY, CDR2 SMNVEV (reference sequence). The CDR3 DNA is TGTGCCAGCAGACCTCTAGACGCCACGGGTGAGCAGTACTTC. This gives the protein CASRPLDATGEQYF.

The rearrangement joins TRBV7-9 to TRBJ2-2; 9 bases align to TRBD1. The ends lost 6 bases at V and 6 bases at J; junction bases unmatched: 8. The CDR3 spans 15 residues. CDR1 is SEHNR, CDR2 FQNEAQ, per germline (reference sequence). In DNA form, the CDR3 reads TGTGCCAGCAGGGAAATGACAGGGGGAGCCGGGGAGCTGTTTTTT. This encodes CASREMTGGAGELFF.

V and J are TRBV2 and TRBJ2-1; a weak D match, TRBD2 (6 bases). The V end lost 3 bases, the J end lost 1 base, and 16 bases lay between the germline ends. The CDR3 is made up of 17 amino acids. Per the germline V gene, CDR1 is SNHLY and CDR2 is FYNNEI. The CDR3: CASSELSGESSYNEQFF. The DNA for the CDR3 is TGTGCCAGCAGTGAGTTGTCGGGAGAGAGTTCCTACAATGAGCAGTTCTTC.

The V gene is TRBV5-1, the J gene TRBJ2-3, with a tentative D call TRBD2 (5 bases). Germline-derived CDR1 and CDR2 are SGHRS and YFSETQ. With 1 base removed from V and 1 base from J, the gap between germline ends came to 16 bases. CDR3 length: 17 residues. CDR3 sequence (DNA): TGCGCCAGCAGCTTGAAGTCTAGCACCCTTCGCACAGATACGCAGTATTTT. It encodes CASSLKSSTLRTDTQYF.

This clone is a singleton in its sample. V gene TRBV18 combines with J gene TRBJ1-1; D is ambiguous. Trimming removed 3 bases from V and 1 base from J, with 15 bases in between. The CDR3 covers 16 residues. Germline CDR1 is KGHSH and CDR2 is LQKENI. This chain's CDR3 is CASSPREGSWNTEAFF. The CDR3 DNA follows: TGTGCCAGCTCACCGAGGGAAGGGTCGTGGAACACTGAAGCTTTCTTT.

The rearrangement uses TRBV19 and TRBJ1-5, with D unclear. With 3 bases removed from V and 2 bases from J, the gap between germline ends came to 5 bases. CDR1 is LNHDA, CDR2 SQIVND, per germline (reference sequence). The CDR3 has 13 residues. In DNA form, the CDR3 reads TGTGCCAGTAGTATTACGGGCAATCAGCCCCAGCATTTT. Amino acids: CASSITGNQPQHF.

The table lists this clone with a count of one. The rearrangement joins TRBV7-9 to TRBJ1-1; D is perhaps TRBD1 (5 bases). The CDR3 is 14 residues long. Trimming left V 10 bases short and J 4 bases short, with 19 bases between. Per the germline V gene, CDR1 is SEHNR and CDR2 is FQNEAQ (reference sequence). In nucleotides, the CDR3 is TGTGCCATCCGAGGACTTGGGGGGAGCACTGAAGCTTTCTTT. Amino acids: CAIRGLGGSTEAFF.